This T cell receptor (beta chain) was documented in a study of T cell responses to AZD1222 COVID-19 vaccine. TCRdb keeps only in-frame clones here, not all; method: immunoSEQ multiplex PCR. The data show roughly 150,000 clones, more than 90% seen once. This clone has just one count. The target antigen is unknown. Study-wide results and caveats: Nearly half of spike-specific TCRs reportedly go after variant regions that carry no mutations. Seropositive status at baseline applied to only six AZD1222 recipients. Repertoires were collected only later (after the peak T cell response had occurred).

The input for sequencing was peripheral blood, taken on day 0 of AZD1222 vaccination. This receptor was obtained from an adult in good health.

The CDR3 loop is CASSSWGNSPLHF. CDR3 nucleotide sequence: TGTGCCAGCAGCTCCTGGGGTAATTCACCCCTCCACTTT. The chain recombines TRBV2 with TRBJ1-6; D uncertain. V was cut by 6 bases and J by 6 bases, with 9 bases left in between. The CDR3 sequence is 13 residues long. Germline V gene data show CDR1 as SNHLY and CDR2 as FYNNEI.